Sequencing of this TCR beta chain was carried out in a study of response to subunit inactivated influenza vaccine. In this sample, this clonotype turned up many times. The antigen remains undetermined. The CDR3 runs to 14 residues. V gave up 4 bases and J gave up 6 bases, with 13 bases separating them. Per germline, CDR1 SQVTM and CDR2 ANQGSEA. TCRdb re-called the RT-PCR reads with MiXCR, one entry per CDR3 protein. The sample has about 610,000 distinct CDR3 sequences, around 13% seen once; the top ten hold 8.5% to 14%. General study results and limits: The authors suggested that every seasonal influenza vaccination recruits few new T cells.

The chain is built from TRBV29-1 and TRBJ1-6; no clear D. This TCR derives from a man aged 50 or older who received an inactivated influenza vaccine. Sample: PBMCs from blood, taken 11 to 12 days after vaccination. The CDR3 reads CSVAAGRPNSPLHF. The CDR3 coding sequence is TGCAGCGTTGCGGCGGGAAGACCTAATTCACCCCTCCACTTT.